The 18 T cell receptor beta chains given below trace back to one sample, sequenced in a study of cytotoxic CD8 clonotypes in ibrutinib-treated CLL. Sequencing was performed with immunoSEQ multiplex PCR; in TCRdb, only in-frame clones are kept and a portion is missing. Here the sample spans 200,000 or so clones, roughly 77% being singletons. Source: PBMCs, taken after 12 months of ibrutinib treatment. The receptors here all came from a human donor with chronic lymphocytic leukemia.

This chain joins TRBV6-6 and TRBJ2-1; D is uncertain. The CDR3 runs to 11 residues. V lost 3 bases and J 9 bases, leaving 6 bases between the germline ends. The germline gives CDR1 MNHNY, CDR2 SVGAGI (reference sequence). The CDR3 DNA reads as TGTGCCAGCAGTTATGGCGGTGAGCAGTTCTTC. Translated: CASSYGGEQFF.

The chain employs TRBV9 and TRBJ2-1; 7 bases align to TRBD1. The CDR3 extends over 15 amino acids. The trim removed 4 bases at V and 4 bases at J, leaving 8 bases unmatched. From germline, CDR1 is SGDLS and CDR2 YYNGEE. The CDR3 DNA is TGTGCCAGCAGCCCGACAGGGTCTTTGTACAATGAGCAGTTCTTC. Translation: CASSPTGSLYNEQFF.

The J gene is TRBJ2-2, the V gene TRBV2, with 7 positions matching TRBD1. Germline V lookup: CDR1 SNHLY, CDR2 FYNNEI. This CDR3 has 13 residues. With V trimmed by 6 bases and J by 3 bases, 1 base remained unmatched. The CDR3 loop is CASRQGDTGELFF. CDR3 DNA: TGTGCCAGCAGGCAGGGGGACACCGGGGAGCTGTTTTTT. Full variable domain (rest looked up from reference TRBV2 and TRBJ2-2): EPEVTQTPSHQVTQMGQEVILRCVPISNHLYFYWYRQILGQKVEFLVSFYNNEISEKSEIFDDQFSVERPDGSNFTLKIRSTKLEDSAMYFCASRQGDTGELFFGEGSRLTVL.

The V call is TRBV18, the J call TRBJ2-3, with 9 bases aligning to TRBD2. There are 13 residues in the CDR3. V was clipped by 0 bases and J by 12 bases; unmatched bases: 4. Germline CDR1 KGHSH, CDR2 LQKENI. CDR3 DNA sequence: TGTGCCAGCTCACCACCTGAGCGGGAGGCCCAGTATTTT. Protein product: CASSPPEREAQYF.

The J gene is TRBJ1-5, the V gene TRBV28; D not certain. With 1 base removed from V and 2 bases from J, the gap between germline ends came to 6 bases. The germline V gene has CDR1 MDHEN and CDR2 SYDVKM. CDR3 length: 14 amino acids. The CDR3 sequence is CASSLLGGNQPQHF. The CDR3 coding sequence is TGTGCCAGCAGTTTATTAGGTGGCAATCAGCCCCAGCATTTT.

DNA for the CDR3: TGTGCCAGCACCGGATCCTACGGCTTGTTCGCTTTCTTT. This translates into CASTGSYGLFAFF. This chain links TRBV6-1 with TRBJ1-1; D gene uncertain. CDR3 length: 13 amino acids. CDR1 is MNHNS and CDR2 is SASEGT in the germline V gene. V was clipped by 7 bases and J by 11 bases, with 20 bases between them.

The rearrangement uses TRBV7-9 and TRBJ1-6, with unresolved D. The V gene lost 2 bases and the J gene lost 9 bases, with 14 bases spanning the gap. CDR3 size: 15 residues. Germline V lookup: CDR1 SEHNR, CDR2 FQNEAQ (reference sequence). CDR3 in DNA: TGTGCCAGCAGCTTAAAGGGAAAAAGGGTTTCACCCCTCCACTTT. Protein: CASSLKGKRVSPLHF.

The V and J genes are TRBV7-3 and TRBJ1-1, with a possible D match to TRBD1 (6 bases). The germline CDR1 and CDR2 sequences are SGHTA and FQGTGA. This CDR3 is built from 11 residues. V gave up 5 bases and J gave up 7 bases, with 8 bases separating them. CDR3 in amino acids: CASSKTGEAFF. The CDR3 coding sequence is TGTGCCAGCAGCAAGACAGGTGAAGCTTTCTTT. The full variable domain, its missing parts supplied by reference TRBV7-3 and TRBJ1-1, is GAGVSQTPSNKVTEKGKYVELRCDPISGHTALYWYRQSLGQGPEFLIYFQGTGAADDSGLPNDRFFAVRPEGSVSTLKIQRTERGDSAVYLCASSKTGEAFFGQGTRLTVV.

Points on this clone: This may be a read error, as it is one base from a much larger clone. This chain joins TRBV30 and TRBJ1-1; D may be TRBD1 (6 bases). Per germline, CDR1 GTSNPN and CDR2 SVGIG (reference sequence). Trimming stripped 1 base from V and 1 base from J, with 7 bases between. This CDR3 region has 13 residues. Here the CDR3 DNA reads TGTGCCTGGAGTGAACAGGGGAACACTGAAGCTTTCTTT. It encodes CAWSEQGNTEAFF.

V and J are TRBV9 and TRBJ2-1; 9 bases are shared with TRBD2. J was trimmed by 7 bases and V by 0 bases; bases with no gene match: 8. Germline V gene data show CDR1 as SGDLS and CDR2 as YYNGEE. The CDR3 totals 16 residues. The CDR3 DNA sequence: TGTGCCAGCAGCGTAGGCGGGAGGGCCGGGAGAAATGAGCAGTTCTTC. Amino acids: CASSVGGRAGRNEQFF.

There are a few counts of this clone. J is TRBJ1-1 and V is TRBV5-1; D is ambiguous. V shed 3 bases and J shed 1 base, with 10 bases lying between them. CDR1 SGHRS and CDR2 YFSETQ come from the germline V gene. The CDR3 runs 14 residues. The CDR3 spells CASSSNRANTEAFF. Written as DNA, the CDR3 is TGCGCCAGCAGCTCGAATAGAGCGAACACTGAAGCTTTCTTT.

Here the CDR3 reads CASSHAGTENTGELFF. CDR3 nucleotides: TGTGCCAGCAGCCACGCCGGGACAGAGAACACCGGGGAGCTGTTTTTT. J is TRBJ2-2 and V is TRBV4-2; 7 bases are shared with TRBD1. V shed 3 bases and J 1 base; nucleotides not matched to a gene: 5. CDR1 LGHNA and CDR2 YNFKEQ come from the germline V gene. The CDR3 extends over 16 amino acids.

The chain combines TRBV9 with TRBJ1-4, with D perhaps matching TRBD1 (5 bases). The germline V and J ends were trimmed by 3 bases and 4 bases, with 10 bases remaining between them. Germline V gives CDR1 SGDLS, CDR2 YYNGEE. The CDR3 is 14 residues long. CDR3 sequence (DNA): TGTGCCAGCAGCGACCGACAGCGTAATGAAAAACTGTTTTTT. Protein: CASSDRQRNEKLFF.

This clone has a handful of counts. This chain connects TRBV30 to TRBJ1-1, with 10 bases lining up with TRBD1. Germline V CDR1 and CDR2: GTSNPN, SVGIG (reference sequence). This CDR3 region has 13 residues. Germline trimming cut 2 bases from V and 11 bases from J; bases unmatched to any gene: 8. Here the CDR3 DNA reads TGTGCCTGGAGTTTAGGGACAGGGGCGATCGCTTTCTTT. Translation: CAWSLGTGAIAFF. Filled out from reference TRBV30 and TRBJ1-1, the complete variable domain reads SQTIHQWPATLVQPVGSPLSLECTVEGTSNPNLYWYRQAAGRGLQLLFYSVGIGQISSEVPQNLSASRPQDRQFILSSKKLLLSDSGFYLCAWSLGTGAIAFFGQGTRLTVV.

V and J are TRBV27 and TRBJ2-7; 7 bases are a match to TRBD1. CDR3 length: 14 residues. Losses at the gene ends were 6 bases for V and 3 bases for J; bases not matched to a gene: 8. From germline, CDR1 is MNHEY and CDR2 SMNVEV (reference sequence). CDR3 sequence: CASSRWDSNYEQYF. As DNA, the CDR3 is TGTGCCAGCAGCAGATGGGACAGCAACTACGAGCAGTACTTC.

In regard to this clone: This specimen includes other DNA sequences encoding the same CDR3. The gene calls are TRBV30 and TRBJ1-2; TRBD1 aligns across 9 bases. CDR3 size: 13 residues. The V gene's germline CDR1 is GTSNPN and CDR2 SVGIG (reference sequence). V was pared by 0 bases and J by 4 bases, with 0 bases of the junction left unmatched. CDR3: CAWSVGQGYGYTF. CDR3 bases: TGTGCCTGGAGTGTGGGACAGGGCTATGGCTACACCTTC.

This clone was counted only a few times. The J gene is TRBJ2-1, the V gene TRBV5-1, with 9 bases matching TRBD2. The length of the CDR3 is 15 residues. V lost 0 bases to trimming and J lost 7 bases; unmatched junction nucleotides: 5. CDR1 is SGHRS, CDR2 YFSETQ, per germline. This CDR3 is CASSLAASGVNEQFF. CDR3 coding DNA: TGCGCCAGCAGCTTGGCGGCTAGCGGGGTGAATGAGCAGTTCTTC.

V is TRBV19 and J is TRBJ2-5; TRBD2 matches at 8 bases. Germline trimming cut 3 bases from V and 4 bases from J; bases unmatched to any gene: 10. CDR1 LNHDA and CDR2 SQIVND come from the germline V gene (reference sequence). The CDR3 consists of 16 residues. The CDR3 loop is CASSIGGLLAGETQYF. As DNA, the CDR3 is TGTGCCAGTAGTATTGGGGGCTTGCTAGCGGGAGAGACCCAGTACTTC.